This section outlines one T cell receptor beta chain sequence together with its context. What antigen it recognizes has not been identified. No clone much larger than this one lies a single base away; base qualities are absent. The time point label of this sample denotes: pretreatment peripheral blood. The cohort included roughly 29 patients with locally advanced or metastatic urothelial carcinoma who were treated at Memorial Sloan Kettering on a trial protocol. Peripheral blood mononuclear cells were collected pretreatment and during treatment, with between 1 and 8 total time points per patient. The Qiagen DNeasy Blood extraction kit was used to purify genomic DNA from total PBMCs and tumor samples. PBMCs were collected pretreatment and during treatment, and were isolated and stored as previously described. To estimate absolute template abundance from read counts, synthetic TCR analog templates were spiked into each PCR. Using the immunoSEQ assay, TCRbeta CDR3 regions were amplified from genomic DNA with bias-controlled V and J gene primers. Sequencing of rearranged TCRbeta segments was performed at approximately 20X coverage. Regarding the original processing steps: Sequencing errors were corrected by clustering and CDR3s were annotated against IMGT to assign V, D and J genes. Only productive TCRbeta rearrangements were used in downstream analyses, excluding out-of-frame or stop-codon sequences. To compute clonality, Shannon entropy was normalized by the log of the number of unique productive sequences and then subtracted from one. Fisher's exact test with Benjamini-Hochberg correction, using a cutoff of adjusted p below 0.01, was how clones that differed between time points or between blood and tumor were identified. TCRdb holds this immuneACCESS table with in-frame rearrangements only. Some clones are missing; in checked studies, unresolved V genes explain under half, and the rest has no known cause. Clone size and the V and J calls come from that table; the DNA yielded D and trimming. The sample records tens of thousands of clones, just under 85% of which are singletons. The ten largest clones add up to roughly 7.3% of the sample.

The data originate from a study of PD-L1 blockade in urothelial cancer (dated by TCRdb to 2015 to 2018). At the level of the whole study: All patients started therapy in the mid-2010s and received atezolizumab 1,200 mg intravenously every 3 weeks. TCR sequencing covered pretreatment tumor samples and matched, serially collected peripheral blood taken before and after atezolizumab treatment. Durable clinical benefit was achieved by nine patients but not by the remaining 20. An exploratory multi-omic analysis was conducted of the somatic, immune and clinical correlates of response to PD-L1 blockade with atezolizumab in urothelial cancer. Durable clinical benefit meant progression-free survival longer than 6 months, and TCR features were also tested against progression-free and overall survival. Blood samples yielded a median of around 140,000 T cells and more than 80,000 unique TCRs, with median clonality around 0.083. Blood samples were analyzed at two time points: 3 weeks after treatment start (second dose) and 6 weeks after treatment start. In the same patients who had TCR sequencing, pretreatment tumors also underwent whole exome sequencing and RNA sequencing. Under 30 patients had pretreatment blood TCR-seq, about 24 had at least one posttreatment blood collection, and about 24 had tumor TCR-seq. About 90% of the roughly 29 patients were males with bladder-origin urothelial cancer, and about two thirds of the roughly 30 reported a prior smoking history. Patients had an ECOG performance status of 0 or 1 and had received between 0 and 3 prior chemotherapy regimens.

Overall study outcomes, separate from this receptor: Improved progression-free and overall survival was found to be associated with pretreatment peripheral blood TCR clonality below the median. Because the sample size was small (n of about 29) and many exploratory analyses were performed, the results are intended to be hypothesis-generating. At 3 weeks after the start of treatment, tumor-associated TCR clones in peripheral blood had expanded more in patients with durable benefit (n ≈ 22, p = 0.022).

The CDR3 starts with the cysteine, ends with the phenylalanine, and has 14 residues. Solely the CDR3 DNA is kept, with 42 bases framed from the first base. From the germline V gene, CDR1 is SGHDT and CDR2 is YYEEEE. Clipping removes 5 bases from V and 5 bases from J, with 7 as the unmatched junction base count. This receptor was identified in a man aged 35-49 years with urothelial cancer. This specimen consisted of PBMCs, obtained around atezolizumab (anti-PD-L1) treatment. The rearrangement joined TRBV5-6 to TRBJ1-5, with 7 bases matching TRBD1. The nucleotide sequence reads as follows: TGTGCCAGCAGGCGAGACAGGGACCATCAGCCCCAGCATTTT. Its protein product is CASRRDRDHQPQHF.